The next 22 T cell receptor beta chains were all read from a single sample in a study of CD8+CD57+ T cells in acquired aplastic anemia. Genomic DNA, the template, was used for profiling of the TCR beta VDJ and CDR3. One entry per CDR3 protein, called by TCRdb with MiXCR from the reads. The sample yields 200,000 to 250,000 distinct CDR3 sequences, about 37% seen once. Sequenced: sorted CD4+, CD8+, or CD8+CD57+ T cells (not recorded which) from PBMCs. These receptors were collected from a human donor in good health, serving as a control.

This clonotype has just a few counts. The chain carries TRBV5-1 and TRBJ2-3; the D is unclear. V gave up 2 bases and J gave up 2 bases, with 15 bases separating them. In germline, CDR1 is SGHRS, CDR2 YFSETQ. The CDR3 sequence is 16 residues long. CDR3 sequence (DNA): TGCGCCAGCAGCTTAAGATCCAGCGCAAACACAGATACGCAGTATTTT. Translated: CASSLRSSANTDTQYF.

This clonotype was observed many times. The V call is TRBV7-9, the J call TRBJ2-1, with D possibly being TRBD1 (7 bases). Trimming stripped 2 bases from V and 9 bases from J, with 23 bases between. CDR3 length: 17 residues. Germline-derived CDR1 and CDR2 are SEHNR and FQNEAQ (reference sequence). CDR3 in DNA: TGTGCCAGCAGCTTATCTTTCCGGACTACAGGGGAACGTGAGCAGTTCTTC. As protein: CASSLSFRTTGEREQFF.

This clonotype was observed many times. The CDR3 loop reads CASRRRSYGYTF. DNA of the CDR3: TGTGCCAGCAGGCGGCGGAGCTATGGCTACACCTTC. V is TRBV5-6 and J is TRBJ1-2; no firm D call. The V and J ends lost 5 bases and 4 bases respectively, with 9 bases between them. CDR1 and CDR2 (germline): SGHDT, YYEEEE. The length of the CDR3 is 12 residues. The full variable domain, its missing parts supplied by reference TRBV5-6 and TRBJ1-2, is DAGVTQSPTHLIKTRGQQVTLRCSPKSGHDTVSWYQQALGQGPQFIFQYYEEEERQRGNFPDRFSGHQFPNYSSELNVNALLLGDSALYLCASRRRSYGYTFGSGTRLTVV.

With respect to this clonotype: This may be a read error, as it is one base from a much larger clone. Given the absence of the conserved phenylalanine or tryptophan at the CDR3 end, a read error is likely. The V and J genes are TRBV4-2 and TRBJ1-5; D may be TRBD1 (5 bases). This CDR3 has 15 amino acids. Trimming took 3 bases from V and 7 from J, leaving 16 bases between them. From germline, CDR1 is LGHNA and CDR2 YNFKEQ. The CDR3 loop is CASSHQRGIYQPQHL. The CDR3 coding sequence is TGTGCCAGCAGCCACCAGAGGGGAATCTACCAGCCCCAGCATCTT.

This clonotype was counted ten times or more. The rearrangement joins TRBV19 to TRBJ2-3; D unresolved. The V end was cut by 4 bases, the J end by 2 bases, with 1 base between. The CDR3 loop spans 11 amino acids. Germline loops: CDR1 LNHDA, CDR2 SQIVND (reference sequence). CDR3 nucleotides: TGTGCCAGTAGTACCACAGATACGCAGTATTTT. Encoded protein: CASSTTDTQYF.

CDR3: CAISEPPGTSGYEQYF. CDR3 coding DNA: TGTGCCATCAGTGAGCCCCCCGGGACTAGCGGCTACGAGCAGTACTTC. The chain links TRBV10-3 to TRBJ2-7, with TRBD2 identical over 11 bases. The CDR3 is 16 residues long. With V trimmed by 2 bases and J by 3 bases, 6 bases remained unmatched. CDR1 and CDR2 (germline): ENHRY, SYGVKD.

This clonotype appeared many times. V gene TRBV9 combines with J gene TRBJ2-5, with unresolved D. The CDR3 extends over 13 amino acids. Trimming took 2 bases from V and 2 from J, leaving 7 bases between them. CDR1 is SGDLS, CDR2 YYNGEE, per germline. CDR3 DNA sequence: TGTGCCAGCAGCGTTCACAGACAAGAGACCCAGTACTTC. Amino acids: CASSVHRQETQYF.

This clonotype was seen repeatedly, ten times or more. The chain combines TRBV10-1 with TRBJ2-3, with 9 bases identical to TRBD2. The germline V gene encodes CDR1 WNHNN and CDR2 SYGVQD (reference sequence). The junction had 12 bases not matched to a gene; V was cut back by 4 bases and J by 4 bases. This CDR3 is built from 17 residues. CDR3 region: CASSGDSLAGDPDTQYF. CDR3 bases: TGCGCCAGCAGTGGGGACTCGTTAGCGGGAGATCCAGATACGCAGTATTTT.

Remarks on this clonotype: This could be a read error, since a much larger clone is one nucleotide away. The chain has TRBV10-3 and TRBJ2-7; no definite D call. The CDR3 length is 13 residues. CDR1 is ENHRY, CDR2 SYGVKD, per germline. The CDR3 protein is CASSISLRYEQYF. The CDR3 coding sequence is TGTGCCAGCAGTATAAGCCTCCGGTACGAGCAGTACTTC.

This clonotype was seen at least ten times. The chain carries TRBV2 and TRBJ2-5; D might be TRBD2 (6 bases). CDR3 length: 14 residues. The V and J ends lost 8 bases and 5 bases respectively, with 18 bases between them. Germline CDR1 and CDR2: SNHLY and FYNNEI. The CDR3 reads CASSLLGRGETQYF. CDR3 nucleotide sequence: TGTGCCAGCTCCCTCTTGGGCCGGGGGGAGACCCAGTACTTC.

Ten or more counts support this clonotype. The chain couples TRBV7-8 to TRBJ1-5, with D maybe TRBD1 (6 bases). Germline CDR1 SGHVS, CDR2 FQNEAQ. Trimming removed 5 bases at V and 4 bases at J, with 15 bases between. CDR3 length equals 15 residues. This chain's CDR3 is CASSPGTHYNQPQHF. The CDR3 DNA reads TGTGCCAGCAGCCCCGGGACACATTATAATCAGCCCCAGCATTTT.

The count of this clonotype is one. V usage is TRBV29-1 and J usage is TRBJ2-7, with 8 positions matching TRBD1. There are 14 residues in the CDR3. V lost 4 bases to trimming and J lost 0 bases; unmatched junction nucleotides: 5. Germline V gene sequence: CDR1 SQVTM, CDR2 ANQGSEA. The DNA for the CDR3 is TGCAGCGTTGTGGTTCAGGGGGCCTCCTACGAGCAGTACTTC. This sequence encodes CSVVVQGASYEQYF.

The CDR3 DNA is TGTGCCAGCAGCTTCTCTGTACCCTCCTACGAGCAGTACTTC. Its protein product is CASSFSVPSYEQYF. The rearrangement links TRBV11-3 to TRBJ2-7; D gene ambiguous. The CDR3 is made up of 14 amino acids. With 3 bases removed from V and 0 bases from J, the gap between germline ends came to 9 bases. Germline assignment: CDR1 SGHNT and CDR2 YENEEA.

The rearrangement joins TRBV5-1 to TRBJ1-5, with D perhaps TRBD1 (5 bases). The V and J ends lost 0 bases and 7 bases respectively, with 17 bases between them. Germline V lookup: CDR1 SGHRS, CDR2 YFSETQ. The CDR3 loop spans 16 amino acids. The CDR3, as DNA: TGCGCCAGCAGCTTGGAATCCGCGGGGGGTCTCCAGCCCCAGCATTTT. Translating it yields CASSLESAGGLQPQHF.

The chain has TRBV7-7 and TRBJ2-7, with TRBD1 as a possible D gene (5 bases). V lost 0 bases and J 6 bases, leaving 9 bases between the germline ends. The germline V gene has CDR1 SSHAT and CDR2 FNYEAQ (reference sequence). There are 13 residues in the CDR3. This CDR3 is CASSLALTAEQYF. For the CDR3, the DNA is TGTGCCAGCAGCTTAGCGTTGACAGCCGAGCAGTACTTC.

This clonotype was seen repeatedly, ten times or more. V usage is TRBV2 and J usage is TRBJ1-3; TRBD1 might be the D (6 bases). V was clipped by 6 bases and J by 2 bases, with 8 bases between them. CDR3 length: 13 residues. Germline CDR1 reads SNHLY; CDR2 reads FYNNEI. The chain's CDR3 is CASRRGAGNTIYF. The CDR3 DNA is TGTGCCAGCAGGAGGGGGGCTGGAAACACCATATATTTT.

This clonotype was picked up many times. CDR3 nucleotide sequence: TGTGCCAGCAGTACCCGGGACAGGGGTGTCGAGCAGTACTTC. Residues: CASSTRDRGVEQYF. V gene TRBV12-3 or TRBV12-4 combines with J gene TRBJ2-7, with 10 bases lining up with TRBD1. Trimming took 5 bases from V and 6 from J; bases not matched to a gene: 7. This CDR3 is 14 amino acids long.

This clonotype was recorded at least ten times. The CDR3 sequence is CATRDFGLDTQYF. As DNA, the CDR3 is TGTGCCACCCGGGACTTCGGACTAGATACGCAGTATTTT. The J gene is TRBJ2-3, the V gene TRBV7-8, with D perhaps TRBD2 (6 bases). Trimming pared 10 bases from V and 5 bases from J, leaving 16 bases between. The CDR3 is made up of 13 amino acids. Germline CDR1 SGHVS, CDR2 FQNEAQ.

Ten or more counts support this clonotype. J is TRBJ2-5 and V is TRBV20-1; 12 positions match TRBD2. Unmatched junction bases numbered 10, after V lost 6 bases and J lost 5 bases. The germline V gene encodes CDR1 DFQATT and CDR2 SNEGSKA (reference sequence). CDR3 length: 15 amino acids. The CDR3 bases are TGCAGTGCCCCGACTAGCGGGAGAGGTTTGGAGACCCAGTACTTC. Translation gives CSAPTSGRGLETQYF.

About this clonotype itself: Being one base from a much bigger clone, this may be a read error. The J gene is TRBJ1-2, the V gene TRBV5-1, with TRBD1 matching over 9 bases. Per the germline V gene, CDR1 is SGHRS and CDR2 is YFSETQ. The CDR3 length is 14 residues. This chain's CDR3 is CANSLGTGNYGYTF. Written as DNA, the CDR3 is TGCGCCAACAGCCTTGGGACAGGGAACTATGGCTACACCTTC.

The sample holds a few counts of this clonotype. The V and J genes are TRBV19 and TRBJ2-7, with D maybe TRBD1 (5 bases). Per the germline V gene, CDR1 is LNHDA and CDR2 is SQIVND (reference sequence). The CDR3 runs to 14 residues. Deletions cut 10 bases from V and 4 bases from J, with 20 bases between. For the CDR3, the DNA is TGTGCCACAAGCAGGGCTAGTACGACATACGAGCAGTACTTC. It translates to CATSRASTTYEQYF.

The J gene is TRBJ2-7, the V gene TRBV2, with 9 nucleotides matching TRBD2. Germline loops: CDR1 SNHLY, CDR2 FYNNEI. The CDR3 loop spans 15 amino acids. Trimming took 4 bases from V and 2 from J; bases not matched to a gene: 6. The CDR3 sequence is CASSAIAGDPYEQYF. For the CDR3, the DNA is TGTGCCAGCAGTGCAATAGCGGGGGATCCCTACGAGCAGTACTTC.